This T cell receptor beta chain originates from a study of T-cell memory formation after mild COVID-19. Germline V gene lookup returns CDR1 SSHAT and CDR2 FNYEAQ (reference sequence). J lost 4 bases, V lost 5 bases, and 10 bases had no gene match. The CDR3 sequence is 15 residues long. cDNA libraries for TCR alpha and TCR beta, carrying sample barcodes and UMIs, came from 5'RACE with constant-segment primers. TCRdb analysed the 5' RACE reads with MiXCR anew, one entry per CDR3 protein. Of 350,000 to 450,000 distinct CDR3 sequences listed, roughly 24% were seen once; the top ten hold around 8.7%. V gene TRBV7-7 combines with J gene TRBJ2-5; 7 bases agree with TRBD1. The origin of this receptor is an adult woman who had mild COVID-19 (a few samples of this study predate the infection). Cell type and time point are not known. Sequenced: PBMCs or a T cell subset sorted from them (not recorded which). The CDR3 spells CASSPGTAQGETQYF. The CDR3 region has the DNA TGTGCCAGCAGCCCGGGGACAGCCCAAGGAGAGACCCAGTACTTC.